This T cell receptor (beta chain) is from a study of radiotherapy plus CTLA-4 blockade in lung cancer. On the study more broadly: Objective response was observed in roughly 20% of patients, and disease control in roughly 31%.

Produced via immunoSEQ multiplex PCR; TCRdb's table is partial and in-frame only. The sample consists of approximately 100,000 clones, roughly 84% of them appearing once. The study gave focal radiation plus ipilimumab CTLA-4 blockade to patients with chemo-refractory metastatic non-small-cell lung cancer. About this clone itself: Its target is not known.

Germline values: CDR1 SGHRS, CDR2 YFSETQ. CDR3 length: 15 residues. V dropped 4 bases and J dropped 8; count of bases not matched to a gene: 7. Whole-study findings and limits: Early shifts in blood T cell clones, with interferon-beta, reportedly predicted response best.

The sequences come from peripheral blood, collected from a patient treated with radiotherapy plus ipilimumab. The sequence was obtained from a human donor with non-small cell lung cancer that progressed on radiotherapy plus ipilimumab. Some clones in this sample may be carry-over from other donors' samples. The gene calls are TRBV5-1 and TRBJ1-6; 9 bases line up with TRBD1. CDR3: CASSHNRDRDSPLHF. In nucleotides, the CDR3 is TGCGCCAGCAGCCACAACCGGGACAGGGATTCACCCCTCCACTTT.